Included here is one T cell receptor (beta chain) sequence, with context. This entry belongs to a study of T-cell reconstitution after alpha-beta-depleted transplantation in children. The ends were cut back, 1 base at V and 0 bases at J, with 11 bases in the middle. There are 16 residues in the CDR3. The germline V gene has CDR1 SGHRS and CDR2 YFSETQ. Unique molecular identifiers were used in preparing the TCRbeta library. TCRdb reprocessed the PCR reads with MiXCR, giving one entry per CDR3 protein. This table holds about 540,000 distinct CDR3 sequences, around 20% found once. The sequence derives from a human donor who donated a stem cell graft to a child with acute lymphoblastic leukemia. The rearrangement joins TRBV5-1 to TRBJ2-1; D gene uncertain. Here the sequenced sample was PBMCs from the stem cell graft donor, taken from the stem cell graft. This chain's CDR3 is CASSLMSSDSYNEQFF. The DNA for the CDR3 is TGCGCCAGCAGCTTGATGAGCTCCGACTCCTACAATGAGCAGTTCTTC.